This T cell receptor beta chain was sequenced for a study of blood T cell repertoires in COVID-19. Between the trimmed V and J ends, which lost 0 bases and 2 bases, there was a span of 8 bases. The CDR3 runs 14 residues. Per the germline V gene, CDR1 is SGHRS and CDR2 is YFSETQ. In the original workflow: The assay estimated nucleated cells by amplifying reference gene primers. Libraries were prepared by immunoSEQ multiplex PCR; TCRdb keeps only in-frame clonotypes and omits some of them. D and trimming were read from the DNA, whereas the V and J calls and clone size are those reported in that table. The sample shows around 220,000 clones, about nine tenths of them seen only once.

The sample taken for sequencing was peripheral blood. This sequence joins TRBV5-1 and TRBJ1-1; D gene ambiguous. This TCR was sampled from a man aged 50 or older with acute or convalescent COVID-19. The CDR3 sequence is CASSLGGFNTEAFF. For the CDR3, the DNA is TGCGCCAGCAGCTTGGGAGGGTTTAACACTGAAGCTTTCTTT.